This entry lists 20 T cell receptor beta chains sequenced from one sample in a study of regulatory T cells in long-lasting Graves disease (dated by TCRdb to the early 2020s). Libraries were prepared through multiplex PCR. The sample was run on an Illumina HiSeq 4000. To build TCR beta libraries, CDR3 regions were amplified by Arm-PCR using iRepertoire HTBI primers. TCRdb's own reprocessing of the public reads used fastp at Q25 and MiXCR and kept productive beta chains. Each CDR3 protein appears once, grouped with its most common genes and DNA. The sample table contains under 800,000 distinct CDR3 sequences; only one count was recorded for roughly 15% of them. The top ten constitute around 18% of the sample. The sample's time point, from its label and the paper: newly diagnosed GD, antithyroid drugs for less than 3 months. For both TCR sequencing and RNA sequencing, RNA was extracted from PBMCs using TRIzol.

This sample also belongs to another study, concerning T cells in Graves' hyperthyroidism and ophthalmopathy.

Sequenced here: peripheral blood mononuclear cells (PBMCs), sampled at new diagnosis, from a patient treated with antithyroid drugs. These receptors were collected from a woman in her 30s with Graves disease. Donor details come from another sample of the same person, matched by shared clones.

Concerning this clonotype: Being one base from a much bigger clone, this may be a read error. CDR3 DNA sequence: TGTGCCAGCAGCTTAGACAGGCAACATGGCTACACCTTC. It is translated as CASSLDRQHGYTF. The chain joins TRBV7-8 to TRBJ1-2, with D possibly TRBD1 on 5 matching bases. Germline loops: CDR1 SGHVS, CDR2 FQNEAQ. The V end lost 1 base, the J end lost 6 bases, and 9 bases lay between the germline ends. This CDR3 spans 13 amino acids.

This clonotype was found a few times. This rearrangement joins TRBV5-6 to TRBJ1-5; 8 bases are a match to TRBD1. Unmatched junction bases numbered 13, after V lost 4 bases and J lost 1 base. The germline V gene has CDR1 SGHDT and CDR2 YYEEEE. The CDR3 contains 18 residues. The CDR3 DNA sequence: TGTGCCAGCAGCATCATGAGGACAGGGTGGTGGAGCAATCAGCCCCAGCATTTT. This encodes CASSIMRTGWWSNQPQHF.

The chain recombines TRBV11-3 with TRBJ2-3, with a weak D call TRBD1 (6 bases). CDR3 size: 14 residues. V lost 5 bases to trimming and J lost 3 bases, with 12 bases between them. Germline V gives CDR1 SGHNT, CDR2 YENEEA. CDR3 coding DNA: TGTGCCAGCAGCCCGAACAGGGCGACAGATACGCAGTATTTT. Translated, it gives CASSPNRATDTQYF.

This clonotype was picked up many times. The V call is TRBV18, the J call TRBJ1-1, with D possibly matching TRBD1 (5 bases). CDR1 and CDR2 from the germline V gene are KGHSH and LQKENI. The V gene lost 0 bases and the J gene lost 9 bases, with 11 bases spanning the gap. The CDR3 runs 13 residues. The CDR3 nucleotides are TGTGCCAGCTCACCACCGGCAGGGTTGCAAGCTTTCTTT. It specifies CASSPPAGLQAFF.

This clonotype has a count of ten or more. The CDR3 DNA reads TGTGCCACCAGCAGAGATTTCACAAAAAGCTCCTATGGCTACACCTTC. As protein: CATSRDFTKSSYGYTF. The V and J genes are TRBV15 and TRBJ1-2; D is unclear. Trimming removed 0 bases from V and 4 bases from J, with 15 bases in between. The CDR3 sequence is 16 residues long. CDR1 is LNHNV, CDR2 YYDKDF, per germline (reference sequence).

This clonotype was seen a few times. CDR3 nucleotides: TGTGCCAGCAGCTACGGACAGGGGAGGTACGAGCAGTACTTC. Residues: CASSYGQGRYEQYF. This rearrangement joins TRBV7-2 to TRBJ2-7; 9 bases agree with TRBD1. The ends lost 4 bases at V and 4 bases at J; junction bases unmatched: 5. The length of the CDR3 is 14 residues. Germline CDR1 reads SGHTA; CDR2 reads FQGNSA.

The CDR3 region is CASSEGVLFSNQPQHF. The CDR3, as DNA: TGTGCCAGCAGTGAAGGCGTGCTTTTTAGCAATCAGCCCCAGCATTTT. The J gene is TRBJ1-5, the V gene TRBV2, with unresolved D. The V gene's germline CDR1 is SNHLY and CDR2 FYNNEI. Trimming shortened V by 1 base and J by 0 bases, and 10 bases separated the two germline ends. This CDR3 has 16 residues.

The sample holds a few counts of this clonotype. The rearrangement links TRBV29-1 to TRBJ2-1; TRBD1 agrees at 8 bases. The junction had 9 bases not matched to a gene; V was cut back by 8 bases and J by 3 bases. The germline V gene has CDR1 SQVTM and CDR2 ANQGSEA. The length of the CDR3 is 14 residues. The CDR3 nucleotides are TGCAGCATAATGACAGGGGATTTCTACAATGAGCAGTTCTTC. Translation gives CSIMTGDFYNEQFF.

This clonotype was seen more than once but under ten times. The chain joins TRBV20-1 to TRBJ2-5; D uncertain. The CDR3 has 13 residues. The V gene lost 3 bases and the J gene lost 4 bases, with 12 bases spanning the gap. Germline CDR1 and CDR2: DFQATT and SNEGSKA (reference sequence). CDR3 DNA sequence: TGCAGTGCTAGTCAGGCAGGCACAGAGACCCAGTACTTC. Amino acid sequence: CSASQAGTETQYF.

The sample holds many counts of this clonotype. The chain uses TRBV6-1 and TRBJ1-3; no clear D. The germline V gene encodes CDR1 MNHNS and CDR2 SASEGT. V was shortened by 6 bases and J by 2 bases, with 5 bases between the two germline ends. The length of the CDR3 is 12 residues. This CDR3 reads CASRGTGNTIYF. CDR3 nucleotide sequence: TGTGCCAGCAGGGGAACTGGAAACACCATATATTTT.

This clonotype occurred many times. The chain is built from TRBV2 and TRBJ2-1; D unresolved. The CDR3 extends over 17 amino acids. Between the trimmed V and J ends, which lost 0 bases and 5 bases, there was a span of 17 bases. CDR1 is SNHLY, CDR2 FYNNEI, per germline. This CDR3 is CASSEARSAGSNNEQFF. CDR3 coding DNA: TGTGCCAGCAGTGAAGCCCGTTCGGCAGGCAGCAACAATGAGCAGTTCTTC.

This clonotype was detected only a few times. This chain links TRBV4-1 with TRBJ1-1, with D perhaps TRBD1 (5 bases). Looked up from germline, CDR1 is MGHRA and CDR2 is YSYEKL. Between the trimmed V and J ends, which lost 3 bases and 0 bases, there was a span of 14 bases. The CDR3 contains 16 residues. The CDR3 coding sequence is TGCGCCAGCAGCCACCGTGTCCAGGGCCTGAACACTGAAGCTTTCTTT. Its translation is CASSHRVQGLNTEAFF.

The CDR3 sequence: CASGTSDTGELFF. The CDR3 coding sequence is TGTGCCAGCGGGACTAGCGACACCGGGGAGCTGTTTTTT. V gene TRBV6-4 combines with J gene TRBJ2-2; the match to TRBD2 covers 10 bases. Germline CDR1 and CDR2: MRHNA and SNTAGT. The V segment lost 8 bases and the J segment 3 bases; nucleotides outside the gene matches: 0. The CDR3 extends over 13 amino acids.

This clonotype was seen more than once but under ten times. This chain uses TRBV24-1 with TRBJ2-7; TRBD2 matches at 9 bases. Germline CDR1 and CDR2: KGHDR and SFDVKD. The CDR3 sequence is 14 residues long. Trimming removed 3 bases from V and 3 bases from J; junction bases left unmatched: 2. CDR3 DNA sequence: TGTGCCACCAGTGATGGCGGGAGGGGCTACGAGCAGTACTTC. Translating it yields CATSDGGRGYEQYF.

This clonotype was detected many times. This CDR3 reads CASSSSGAYLTYEQYF. DNA of the CDR3: TGTGCCAGCAGCTCCTCAGGGGCCTATCTTACCTACGAGCAGTACTTC. The J gene is TRBJ2-7, the V gene TRBV7-9; D is possibly TRBD1 (6 bases). This CDR3 comprises 16 residues. The germline V gene has CDR1 SEHNR and CDR2 FQNEAQ (reference sequence). V was shortened by 4 bases and J by 2 bases, with 18 bases between the two germline ends.

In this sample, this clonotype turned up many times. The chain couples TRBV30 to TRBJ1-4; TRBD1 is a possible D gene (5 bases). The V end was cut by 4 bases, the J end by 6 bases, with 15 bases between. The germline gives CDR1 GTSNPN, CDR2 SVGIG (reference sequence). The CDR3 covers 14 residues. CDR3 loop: CAWNFRTRDEKLFF. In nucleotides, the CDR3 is TGTGCCTGGAATTTCCGAACCAGGGATGAAAAACTGTTTTTT.

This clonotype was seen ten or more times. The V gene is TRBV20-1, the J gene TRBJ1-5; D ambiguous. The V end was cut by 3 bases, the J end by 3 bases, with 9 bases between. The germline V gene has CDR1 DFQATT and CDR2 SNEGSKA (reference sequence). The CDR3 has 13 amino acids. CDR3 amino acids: CSARSPPNQPQHF. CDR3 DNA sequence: TGCAGTGCTAGGTCGCCCCCCAATCAGCCCCAGCATTTT.

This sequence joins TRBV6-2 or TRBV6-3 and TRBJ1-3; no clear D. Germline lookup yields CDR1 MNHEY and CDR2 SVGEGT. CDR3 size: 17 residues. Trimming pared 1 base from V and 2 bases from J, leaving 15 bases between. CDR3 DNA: TGTGCCAGCAGTTACTTATCCGGGGTTTCTGCTGGAAACACCATATATTTT. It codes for CASSYLSGVSAGNTIYF.

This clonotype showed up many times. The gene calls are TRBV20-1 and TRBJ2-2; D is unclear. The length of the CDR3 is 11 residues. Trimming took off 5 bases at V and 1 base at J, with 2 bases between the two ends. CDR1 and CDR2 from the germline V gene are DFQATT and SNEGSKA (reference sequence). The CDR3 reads CSAWNTGELFF. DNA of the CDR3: TGCAGTGCTTGGAACACCGGGGAGCTGTTTTTT.

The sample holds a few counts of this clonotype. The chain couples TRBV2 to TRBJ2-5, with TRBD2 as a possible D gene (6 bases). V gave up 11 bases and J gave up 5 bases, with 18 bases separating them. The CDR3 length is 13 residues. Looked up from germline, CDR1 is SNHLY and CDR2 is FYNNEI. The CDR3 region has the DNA TGTGCCGGATCCGAGCGGAGGGCGGAGACCCAGTACTTC. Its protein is CAGSERRAETQYF.